Listed below are T cell receptor beta chains from one sample, sequenced in a study of OX40 agonist ivuxolimab in advanced cancers. The repertoire was sequenced with immunoSEQ multiplex PCR; TCRdb's copy has only in-frame clones and lacks some. The repertoire holds tens of thousands of clones, with around nine tenths as singletons. The source was CD4+ or CD8+ T cells sorted from blood, collected in a trial of the OX40 agonist ivuxolimab. The receptors were gathered from an adult with an advanced solid tumor such as melanoma, head and neck, liver or kidney cancer. Both conserved end residues are part of each CDR3. The D gene is left open where the match is weak. Clone size is shown for a subset of rows, as once, few, many or a class of expanded clone.

V gene	D gene	J gene	clone size	CDR3 DNA	CDR3 protein
TRBV18	-	TRBJ1-2	-	TGTGCCAGCTCACCGAAGGGGAACACCTATGGCTACACCTTC	CASSPKGNTYGYTF
TRBV7-2	TRBD1	TRBJ2-5	-	TGTGCCAGCAGCTGGGACAGGAATAAACAAGAGACCCAGTACTTC	CASSWDRNKQETQYF
TRBV11-3	TRBD2	TRBJ2-5	once	TGTGCCAGCAGCAAGGGGACTAGTCGGGAGACCCAGTACTTC	CASSKGTSRETQYF
TRBV27	-	TRBJ1-2	-	TGTGCCAGCAGTCTCTATGGCTACACCTTC	CASSLYGYTF
TRBV9	-	TRBJ2-4	few	TGTGCCAGCAGCGTAGGGGGGGCTGGCAAAAACATTCAGTACTTC	CASSVGGAGKNIQYF
TRBV29-1	-	TRBJ1-1	few	TGCAGCGTGAGCAGGGAATTAAAAGGTGAAGCTTTCTTT	CSVSRELKGEAFF
TRBV12-5	-	TRBJ2-5	-	TGTGCTAGTGGTTTGCCCGGGCTGGGCCTAGAGACCCAGTACTTC	CASGLPGLGLETQYF
TRBV9	TRBD1	TRBJ2-5	-	TGTGCCAGCAGCCCCGTAGGGGGCGGGGAGACCCAGTACTTC	CASSPVGGGETQYF
TRBV15	-	TRBJ2-3	-	TGTGCCACCAGCAGAGGGGGGCTGACAGATACGCAGTATTTT	CATSRGGLTDTQYF
TRBV29-1	TRBD2	TRBJ2-3	-	TGCAGCGTTGGATATCCAGCGGGGATCACAGATACGCAGTATTTT	CSVGYPAGITDTQYF
TRBV5-1	TRBD2	TRBJ2-1	-	TGCGCCAGCAGCCCCCTAGCGGAACATGAGCAGTTCTTC	CASSPLAEHEQFF
TRBV18	-	TRBJ2-6	-	TGTGCCAGCTCACCAATTGGCACAACCTCTGGGGCCAACGTCCTGACTTTC	CASSPIGTTSGANVLTF
TRBV19	-	TRBJ2-3	-	TGTGCCAGTAGTATAGCTGGGACTGGCACAGATACGCAGTATTTT	CASSIAGTGTDTQYF
TRBV11-2	TRBD1	TRBJ2-7	-	TGTGCCAGCAGCCCAACGGACAGGCCAAGGGAGCAGTACTTC	CASSPTDRPREQYF
TRBV9	-	TRBJ1-5	-	TGTGCCAGCAGCGCCAGCCCCCACGTTAGGGAGCCCCAGCATTTT	CASSASPHVREPQHF
TRBV30	-	TRBJ1-3	-	TGTGCCTGGAGTGTACTCGGAAACACCATATATTTT	CAWSVLGNTIYF
TRBV6-1	-	TRBJ1-6	-	TGTGCCAGCAGTGCTGGGGGGCGCGCGAATTCACCCCTCCACTTT	CASSAGGRANSPLHF
TRBV18	-	TRBJ2-7	-	TGTGCCAGCTCCCCTATGGGGGGCGAGCAGTACTTC	CASSPMGGEQYF
TRBV6-1	-	TRBJ1-1	-	TGTGCCAGCAGTGCGACAGAAATGAACACTGAAGCTTTCTTT	CASSATEMNTEAFF
TRBV4-2	-	TRBJ2-2	-	TGTGCCAGCAGCCAGTTCGGGGGGCGGACCGGGGAGCTGTTTTTT	CASSQFGGRTGELFF
TRBV5-4	-	TRBJ1-1	-	TGTGCCGAAGGGGACATCGAGAACACTGAAGCTTTCTTT	CAEGDIENTEAFF
TRBV19	-	TRBJ2-3	-	TGTGCCAGTAGTGCCGCCTGGGATACGCAGTATTTT	CASSAAWDTQYF
TRBV5-4	TRBD2	TRBJ2-3	once	TGTGCCAGCAGCCAGCGGGGGAGAGGCACAGATACGCAGTATTTT	CASSQRGRGTDTQYF
TRBV5-1	TRBD2	TRBJ2-5	-	TGCGCCAGCAGCCGAGGGACTAGCGGGCAAGAGACCCAGTACTTC	CASSRGTSGQETQYF
TRBV7-2	TRBD1	TRBJ1-3	-	TGTGCCAGCAGCTTTAGGACAGGCTCTATCTCTGGAAACACCATATATTTT	CASSFRTGSISGNTIYF
TRBV6-5	TRBD1	TRBJ1-2	-	TGTGCCAGCAGCCGACAGGGGCACGGCTACACCTTC	CASSRQGHGYTF
TRBV15	TRBD2	TRBJ2-3	-	TGTGCCACCAGCCTCGAGACTAGCGGCACAGATACGCAGTATTTT	CATSLETSGTDTQYF
TRBV25-1	-	TRBJ1-2	-	TGTGCCAGCAGTGAGGCAAAACAATATGGCTACACCTTC	CASSEAKQYGYTF
TRBV2	-	TRBJ1-5	-	TGTGCCAGCAGTGATTCGGACAGCCGGGGGCCCCAGCATTTT	CASSDSDSRGPQHF
TRBV5-6	-	TRBJ1-6	-	TGTGCCAGCAGCTCCACTGGGGTAGCCGGGCATTCACCCCTCCACTTT	CASSSTGVAGHSPLHF
TRBV2	-	TRBJ2-3	once	TGTGCCACTGCGACAGGAACCACTGGCACAGATACGCAGTATTTT	CATATGTTGTDTQYF
TRBV14	-	TRBJ1-1	-	TGTGCCAGCAGCTTCGGGAGCACTGAAGCTTTCTTT	CASSFGSTEAFF
TRBV19	-	TRBJ1-4	-	TGTGCCAGTACTAGGAGTCTGTCAACTAATGAAAAACTGTTTTTT	CASTRSLSTNEKLFF
TRBV2	TRBD2	TRBJ2-7	-	TGTGCCAGCAGCCCCTATAGCGTTAGCGGGGGCTCCTACGAGCAGTACTTC	CASSPYSVSGGSYEQYF
TRBV2	-	TRBJ1-3	-	TGTGCCAGATCCCTGGGCAGCTCTGGAAACACCATATATTTT	CARSLGSSGNTIYF
TRBV7-2	-	TRBJ1-5	once	TGTGCCAGCAGCTTAGCAGGGCGAAGCAATCAGCCCCAGCATTTT	CASSLAGRSNQPQHF
TRBV19	TRBD2	TRBJ2-5	-	TGTGCCAGTAGTATAACCGGGACTAGCGGAGAGACCCAGTACTTC	CASSITGTSGETQYF
TRBV5-1	-	TRBJ1-4	once	TGCGCCAGCAGCTTAGACAGAACTGCAACTAATGAAAAACTGTTTTTT	CASSLDRTATNEKLFF
TRBV6-4	-	TRBJ2-3	once	TGTGCCAGCAGTGTAGCGGATCTTAGCACAGATACGCAGTATTTT	CASSVADLSTDTQYF
TRBV11-2	-	TRBJ2-7	-	TGTGCCAGCAGCTTATACCACAGCTCCTACGAGCAGTACTTC	CASSLYHSSYEQYF
TRBV7-3	TRBD1	TRBJ2-2	once	TGTGCCAGCAGCTACGGGACAGGAGCTACCGGGGAGCTGTTTTTT	CASSYGTGATGELFF
TRBV25-1	-	TRBJ1-2	once	TGTGCCAGCGCTAAGGTCGGGGGCGCGGGGGGCTACACCTTC	CASAKVGGAGGYTF
TRBV19	-	TRBJ1-2	-	TGTGCCAGTAGTATACGGACAGCTAACTATGGCTACACCTTC	CASSIRTANYGYTF
TRBV6-5	-	TRBJ1-4	-	TGTGCCAGCAGTTACACCGGGGGCAGAGAGGAAAAACTGTTTTTT	CASSYTGGREEKLFF
TRBV7-2	-	TRBJ2-4	-	TGTGCCAGCAGCTCCGAAGGGGTGGGGGCATCCAAAAACATTCAGTACTTC	CASSSEGVGASKNIQYF
TRBV29-1	-	TRBJ1-1	-	TGCAGCGTTCAATCCGGGGGGGGTTTGAACACTGAAGCTTTCTTT	CSVQSGGGLNTEAFF
TRBV30	-	TRBJ1-2	-	TGTACAACTCAAGCTAACTATGGCTACACCTTC	CTTQANYGYTF
TRBV6-4	TRBD1	TRBJ2-1	once	TGTGCCAGCAGTGCACGAGGGGGACAGGGCTCGGGCTCCTACAATGAGCAGTTCTTC	CASSARGGQGSGSYNEQFF
TRBV4-2	-	TRBJ2-3	-	TGTGCCAGCAGCCAAGGGATCGGGCAGCGGGTGGCAGATACGCAGTATTTT	CASSQGIGQRVADTQYF
TRBV9	TRBD1	TRBJ2-5	once	TGTGCCAGCAGCGACGGGACAGGGGGTCGGGAGACCCAGTACTTC	CASSDGTGGRETQYF
TRBV28	-	TRBJ2-5	-	TGTGCCAGCAAGAGCAGCCAAGAGACCCAGTACTTC	CASKSSQETQYF
TRBV11-2	-	TRBJ2-7	-	TGTGCCAGCAGCTTAGGAACATCGGTAGCCGAGCAGTACTTC	CASSLGTSVAEQYF
TRBV5-8	-	TRBJ1-1	-	TGTGCCAGCAGCCTGATGGACACTGAAGCTTTCTTT	CASSLMDTEAFF
TRBV4-2	TRBD1	TRBJ1-6	-	TGTGCCAGCAGCCAGTCCACAGGGGGCAATTCACCCCTCCACTTT	CASSQSTGGNSPLHF
TRBV7-2	TRBD2	TRBJ2-5	few	TGTGCCAGCAGCTCCCCGGGGGGCCAGTACTTC	CASSSPGGQYF
TRBV7-6	-	TRBJ1-2	-	TGTGCCAGCAGCCCCGAGGGGGGGTCTGGCTACACCTTC	CASSPEGGSGYTF
TRBV2	TRBD1	TRBJ1-2	-	TGTGCCAGCAGTGAAGGCGGATTTGGGACAGGGGAAGCTAACTATGGCTACACCTTC	CASSEGGFGTGEANYGYTF